What follows are 10 T cell receptor beta chains derived from one specimen sequenced in a study of vaccination and CD4 T cells after COVID-19. The assay that was used to sequence DNA from cultured CD4+ T cells was the Oncomine TCR Beta short-read assay. MiXCR, applied by TCRdb to the PCR reads, yields one record per CDR3 protein. The repertoire holds 15,000 or so distinct CDR3 sequences, over 30% seen once, with roughly 15% in the top ten. The sample's treatment: roughly nine-day PBMC culture with coronavirus spike peptide pools or control peptides (ViraFEST assay). What these receptors recognize is not known. Source material: cultured CD4+ T cells from blood. These receptors originate from a human donor with COVID-19.

In its sample, this clonotype was seen a few times. The chain employs TRBV6-5 and TRBJ1-5; D gene unclear. CDR1 is MNHEY, CDR2 SVGAGI, per germline. This CDR3 contains 14 residues. The V gene lost 2 bases and the J gene lost 5 bases, with 10 bases spanning the gap. In DNA form, the CDR3 reads TGTGCCAGCAGTTACGGCACAGCGGATCAGCCCCAGCATTTT. Amino acid sequence: CASSYGTADQPQHF.

The chain joins TRBV12-3 or TRBV12-4 to TRBJ2-5, with D perhaps matching TRBD1 or TRBD2 (5 bases each). The V gene lost 6 bases and the J gene lost 4 bases, with 18 bases spanning the gap. The CDR3 contains 15 residues. CDR3 DNA: TGTGCCAGCAGCCTAGGGTCCGGGGCGGGAGAGACCCAGTACTTC. This encodes CASSLGSGAGETQYF.

The chain has TRBV20-1 and TRBJ2-7; D is uncertain. From germline, CDR1 is DFQATT and CDR2 SNEGSKA (reference sequence). The CDR3 loop spans 14 amino acids. V gave up 2 bases and J gave up 0 bases, with 11 bases separating them. CDR3 amino acids: CSARSGRSSYEQYF. In DNA, the CDR3 is TGCAGTGCTAGATCCGGGCGAAGCTCCTACGAGCAGTACTTC.

V and J are TRBV25-1 and TRBJ1-2; a possible D gene is TRBD1 (5 bases). V shed 3 bases and J shed 1 base, with 6 bases lying between them. The CDR3 runs 13 residues. From germline, CDR1 is MGHDK and CDR2 SYGVNS. This chain's CDR3 is CASSEGDNYGYTF. CDR3 in DNA: TGTGCCAGCAGTGAGGGGGATAACTATGGCTACACCTTC.

V and J are TRBV10-2 and TRBJ1-5; D unclear. The V gene lost 2 bases and the J gene lost 3 bases, with 2 bases spanning the gap. The V gene's germline CDR1 is WSHSY and CDR2 SAAADI. The CDR3 contains 12 residues. Written as DNA, the CDR3 is TGCGCCAGCAGTGAGACCAATCAGCCCCAGCATTTT. Its protein product is CASSETNQPQHF.

DNA for the CDR3: TGTGCCAGCAGTTTAGCGTTGTCTGGATCGGGGAGTATCCAAGAGACCCAGTACTTC. This gives the protein CASSLALSGSGSIQETQYF. The rearrangement joins TRBV12-3 or TRBV12-4 to TRBJ2-5; possible D gene TRBD2, 5 bases. This CDR3 is built from 19 residues. Deletions cut 0 bases from V and 1 base from J, with 21 bases between.

This chain links TRBV30 with TRBJ1-4, with unresolved D. The CDR3 totals 13 residues. Looked up from germline, CDR1 is GTSNPN and CDR2 is SVGIG (reference sequence). Trimming stripped 5 bases from V and 8 bases from J, with 15 bases between. The CDR3 DNA reads TGTGCCTGGGGATGGGTAATAGAGGAAAAACTGTTTTTT. It yields the protein CAWGWVIEEKLFF.

The V call is TRBV28, the J call TRBJ1-2; D gene uncertain. Trimming cost V 5 bases and J 2 bases, with 9 bases left between them. CDR3 length: 13 amino acids. Germline V CDR1 and CDR2: MDHEN, SYDVKM. DNA for the CDR3: TGTGCCAGCAGTCCCGGATACAACTATGGCTACACCTTC. It codes for CASSPGYNYGYTF.

This clonotype has only a few counts. V and J are TRBV7-9 and TRBJ2-5, with TRBD2 matching 10 bases. The V gene's germline CDR1 is SEHNR and CDR2 FQNEAQ (reference sequence). Trimming cost V 5 bases and J 3 bases; bases outside gene matches: 6. The CDR3 sequence is 15 residues long. This CDR3 reads CASSRAGGREETQYF. The CDR3 DNA is TGTGCCAGCAGCAGAGCGGGGGGGAGAGAAGAGACCCAGTACTTC.

A few counts support this clonotype. The chain links TRBV7-6 to TRBJ2-1, with D maybe TRBD1 (5 bases). Germline V gene lookup returns CDR1 SGHVS and CDR2 FNYEAQ. The CDR3 spans 11 residues. Deletions cut 5 bases from V and 12 bases from J, with 11 bases between. The CDR3 loop is CASSTGTSQFF. The DNA of the CDR3 is TGTGCCAGCAGCACAGGAACTTCGCAGTTCTTC.